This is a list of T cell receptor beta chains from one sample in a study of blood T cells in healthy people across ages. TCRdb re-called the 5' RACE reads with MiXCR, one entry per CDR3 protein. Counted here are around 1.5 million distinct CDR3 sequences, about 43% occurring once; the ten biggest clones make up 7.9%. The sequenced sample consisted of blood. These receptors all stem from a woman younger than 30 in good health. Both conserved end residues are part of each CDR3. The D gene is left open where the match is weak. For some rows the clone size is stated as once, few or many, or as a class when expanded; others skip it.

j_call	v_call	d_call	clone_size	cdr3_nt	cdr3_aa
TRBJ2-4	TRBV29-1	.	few	TGCAGCGCCCTAGCCGGGGATCTGGGAAACATTCAGTACTTC	CSALAGDLGNIQYF
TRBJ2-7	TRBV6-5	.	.	TGTGCCAGCAGTTACTCGGGTCGAGGGGGGAGCCACGAGCAGTACTTC	CASSYSGRGGSHEQYF
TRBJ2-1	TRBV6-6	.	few	TGTGCCAGCAGTTACCCCGCTAGGGATGAGCAGTTCTTC	CASSYPARDEQFF
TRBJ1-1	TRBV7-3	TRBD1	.	TGTGCCAGCAGCTCAGCAGGGGGCAACACTGAAGCTTTCTTT	CASSSAGGNTEAFF
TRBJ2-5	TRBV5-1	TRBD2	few	TGCGCCAGCAGCTTCGGGGCTAGCGGGACCCAAGAGACCCAGTACTTC	CASSFGASGTQETQYF
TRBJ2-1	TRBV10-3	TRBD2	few	TGTGCCATCAGTGAGTCCAGCGGGGGGGGCGATGAGCAGTTCTTC	CAISESSGGGDEQFF
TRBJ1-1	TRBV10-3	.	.	TGTGCCATCAGTTATCTACAGGGTGAAGCTTTCTTT	CAISYLQGEAFF
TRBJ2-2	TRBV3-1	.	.	TGTGCCAGCAGCCAACGCACCGGGGAGCTGTTTTTT	CASSQRTGELFF
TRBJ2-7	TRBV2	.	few	TGTGCCAGCGACGAGGGCCTCGCCGAGCAGTACTTC	CASDEGLAEQYF
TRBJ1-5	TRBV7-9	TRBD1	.	TGTGCCAGCAGCTCCGGACAGGGCCCGGGGCCCCAGCATTTT	CASSSGQGPGPQHF
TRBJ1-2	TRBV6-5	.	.	TGTGCCAGCAGTTACTCGAGCTACCCCCAGGCTAACTATGGCTACACCTTC	CASSYSSYPQANYGYTF
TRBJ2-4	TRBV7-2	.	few	TGTGCCAGCAGCTTAAGACAAGAAAAAAACATTCAGTACTTC	CASSLRQEKNIQYF
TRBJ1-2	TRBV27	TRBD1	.	TGTGCCAGCAAGACTAGCCAGGGGGCGGGAGGCTACACCTTC	CASKTSQGAGGYTF
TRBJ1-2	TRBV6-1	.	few	TGTGCCAGCAGTGATCGTACGGACTCTAACTATGGCTACACCTTC	CASSDRTDSNYGYTF
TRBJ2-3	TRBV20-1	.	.	TGCAGTGCCCCACTTGGGGGGAACACGCAGTATTTT	CSAPLGGNTQYF
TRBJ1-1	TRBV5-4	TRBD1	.	TGTGCCAGCACCCACTTGACAGGGGGTTTTTCGAACACTGAAGCTTTCTTT	CASTHLTGGFSNTEAFF
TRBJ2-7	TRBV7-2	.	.	TGTGCCAGCAGCTTTAGGGACTCTGCCGGCTACGAGCAGTACTTC	CASSFRDSAGYEQYF